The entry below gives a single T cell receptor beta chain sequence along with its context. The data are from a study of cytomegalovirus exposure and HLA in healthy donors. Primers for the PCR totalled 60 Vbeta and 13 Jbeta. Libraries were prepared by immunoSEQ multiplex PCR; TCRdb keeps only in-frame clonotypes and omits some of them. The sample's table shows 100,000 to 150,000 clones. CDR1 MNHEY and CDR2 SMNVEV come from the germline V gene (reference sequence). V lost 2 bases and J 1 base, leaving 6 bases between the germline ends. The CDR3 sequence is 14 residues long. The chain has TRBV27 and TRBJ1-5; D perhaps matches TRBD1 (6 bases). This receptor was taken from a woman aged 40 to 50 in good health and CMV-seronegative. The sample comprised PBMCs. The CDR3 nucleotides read TGTGCCAGCAGTTTACAGGGGAGCAATCAGCCCCAGCATTTT. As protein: CASSLQGSNQPQHF.